This TCR beta chain was sequenced during a study of CD8+ T cells in alopecia areata. The wider study: Treated individuals took tofacitinib by mouth, 5 to 10 mg twice daily.

RNA, once extracted, was reverse transcribed into cDNA for use as the sequencing template. Assay used: immunoSEQ multiplex PCR; TCRdb lists only in-frame clones, some missing. The sample has some 15,000 clones, less than 70% seen once; the top ten hold about 12%. As to this clone: Its antigen is not identified.

The study, taken as a whole, reports: There were also resident alphabeta T cells of normal skin sequenced in scalp samples. Greater clonality was observed in lesional scalp samples, especially alopecia totalis/universalis, versus normal scalp.

CDR3 size: 17 residues. Germline V gene sequence: CDR1 MDHEN, CDR2 SYDVKM. V was pared by 3 bases and J by 0 bases, with 17 bases between. Obtained from alopecia areata patients were lesional scalp punch biopsies along with peripheral blood. The sequence was obtained from a human donor with alopecia areata. The gene calls are TRBV28 and TRBJ1-1; D unclear. Sequenced sample: skin. The CDR3 region is CASSFVKIYFMNTEAFF. In DNA, the CDR3 is TGTGCCAGCAGTTTCGTGAAGATTTATTTCATGAACACTGAAGCTTTCTTT.